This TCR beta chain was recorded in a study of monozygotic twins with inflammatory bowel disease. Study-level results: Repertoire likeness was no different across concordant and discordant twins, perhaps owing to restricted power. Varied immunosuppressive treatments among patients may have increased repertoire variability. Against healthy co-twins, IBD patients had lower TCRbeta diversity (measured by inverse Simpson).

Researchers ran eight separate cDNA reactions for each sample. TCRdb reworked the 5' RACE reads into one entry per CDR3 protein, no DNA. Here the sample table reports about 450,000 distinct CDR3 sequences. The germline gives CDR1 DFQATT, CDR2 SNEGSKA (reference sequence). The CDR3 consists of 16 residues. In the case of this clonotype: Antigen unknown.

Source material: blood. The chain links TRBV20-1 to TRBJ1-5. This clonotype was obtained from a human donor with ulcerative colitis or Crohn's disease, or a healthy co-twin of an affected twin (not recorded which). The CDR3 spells CSARVEGSYSNQPQHF.